This T cell receptor (beta chain) was captured by sequencing in a study of blood T cell repertoires in COVID-19. On the study more broadly: PBMCs, B-cell-depleted T cells, or T cells were the source of the cDNA or gDNA that made up the material.

Per germline, CDR1 SGHTA and CDR2 FQGNSA. V lost 4 bases, J lost 5 bases, and 14 bases lay in between. The CDR3 spans 15 residues. About this clone itself: Other nucleotide sequences from this sample produce the same CDR3.

This table comes from immunoSEQ multiplex PCR, and its TCRdb copy is limited to in-frame clones, with some not included. Altogether fewer than 400,000 clones are present, approximately 89% being singletons, with the ten largest covering 1.5% to 2%. This sequence originates from a woman in her thirties who had recovered from COVID-19. The chain uses TRBV7-2 and TRBJ1-4; possibly TRBD1 for D (5 bases). The sequencing sample was made of PBMCs or T cells enriched from blood (not recorded which). CDR3 nucleotide sequence: TGTGCCAGCAGCTCCCAGGGTGCTACCAATGAAAAACTGTTTTTT. Amino acids: CASSSQGATNEKLFF.